What follows is one TCR beta chain and its context. The target antigen is unknown. Germline CDR1 and CDR2: SGDLS and YYNGEE. The V end lost 4 bases, the J end lost 2 bases, and 15 bases lay between the germline ends. CDR3 length equals 15 residues. PCR primers comprised 60 Vbeta and 13 Jbeta primers. Produced via immunoSEQ multiplex PCR; TCRdb's table is partial and in-frame only. The sample totals about 88,000 clones. The source of the sample is a study of cytomegalovirus exposure and HLA in healthy donors. Findings and limits, study-wide: Later analysis identified around 15,000 TCR beta sequences associated with HLA alleles, using a false discovery rate threshold of 0.05. Reports showed the classifier diagnosing cytomegalovirus status with high specificity and sensitivity.

The chain links TRBV9 to TRBJ2-5; possibly TRBD2 for D (6 bases). This receptor was identified in a girl aged 10 to 17 in good health and CMV-seropositive. The sample comprised PBMCs. CDR3 nucleotide sequence: TGTGCCAGCAGCACCCTCGGGACTGTGCAAGAGACCCAGTACTTC. It translates to CASSTLGTVQETQYF.